This T cell receptor (beta chain) stems from a study of vaccination effects on CD4 cells after COVID-19. Overall study context: It was with around 10 IU/ml IL-2 and about 10 ug/ml peptides that some 1.8 million PBMC per well were cultured.

The CDR3 has 15 residues. Trimming took 4 bases from V and 4 from J, leaving 15 bases between them. Germline-derived CDR1 and CDR2 are KGHDR and SFDVKD. As concerns this clone: The antigen is not known.

Isolation of CD4+ T cells took place after ten to eleven days of culture. Each person got two doses of an mRNA SARS-CoV-2 vaccine, BNT162b2 or mRNA-1273. Sequenced by immunoSEQ multiplex PCR; TCRdb stores in-frame clones only, minus some. The data contain approximately 74,000 clones, 65% to 80% of them singletons. Study-wide findings and caveats: Pronounced clonal contraction occurred in clones induced by infection and by vaccine late after vaccination.

The chain combines TRBV24-1 with TRBJ2-5; the D gene could be TRBD1 or TRBD2 (5 bases each). This sequence originates from a human donor who received a COVID-19 vaccine. This material consisted of CD4+ T cells from PBMCs cultured without peptide, taken after COVID-19 vaccination. CDR3 nucleotide sequence: TGTGCCACCAGTGACACCCACGGGACGGCAGAGACCCAGTACTTC. Its translation is CATSDTHGTAETQYF.